These T cell receptor beta chains were read from a single sample in a study of blood T cell repertoires in COVID-19. TCRdb keeps only in-frame clones here, not all; method: immunoSEQ multiplex PCR. The data show about 150,000 clones, 75% to 90% seen once. Input material: peripheral blood. Receptors were obtained from a woman in her sixties or seventies with active or convalescent COVID-19. Each CDR3 is given with its conserved first and last residue. The order of the fields is clone size, V gene, D gene, J gene, CDR3 DNA, CDR3 protein. A D gene is named only where the DNA matches it firmly. Clone size is stated in some rows and not others, as once, few, many or a class when expanded.

-	TRBV4-3	-	TRBJ2-3	TGCGCCAGCAGCCGCTCCGGTGCCGGTACGCAGTATTTT	CASSRSGAGTQYF
-	TRBV11-2	-	TRBJ2-2	TGTGCCAGCAGCTCCAACAGGAACACCGGGGAGCTGTTTTTT	CASSSNRNTGELFF
once	TRBV10-2	TRBD1	TRBJ1-1	TGCGCAAGCGGACAGGGGGAGACTGAAGCTTTCTTT	CASGQGETEAFF
-	TRBV7-2	-	TRBJ2-5	TGTGCCAGCAGCTTAGGGGCTAGCGTAGAGACCCAGTACTTC	CASSLGASVETQYF
-	TRBV2	-	TRBJ1-1	TGTGCCAGCGTCCTGCTTAGCACTGAAGCTTTCTTT	CASVLLSTEAFF
-	TRBV7-2	TRBD1	TRBJ1-5	TGTGCCAGCAGCTTGAACAGGGGGAGTCAGCCCCAGCATTTT	CASSLNRGSQPQHF
-	TRBV6-6	TRBD2	TRBJ2-7	TGTGCCAGCAGTTTAGCGGGGGAGGGGTACGAGCAGTACTTC	CASSLAGEGYEQYF
-	TRBV19	-	TRBJ1-6	TGTGCCAGTAGTGAGGGGGATTCACCCCTCCACTTT	CASSEGDSPLHF
-	TRBV18	TRBD1	TRBJ1-2	TGTGCCAGCTCACCAGGGACAGGTTCCCTCTATGGCTACACCTTC	CASSPGTGSLYGYTF
-	TRBV7-2	TRBD2	TRBJ2-1	TGTGCCAGCAGCTTGACTAGCGGGGCGGTCGCCTACAATGAGCAGTTCTTC	CASSLTSGAVAYNEQFF
-	TRBV6-2/TRBV6-3	TRBD2	TRBJ2-5	TGTGCCAGCAGTTACTCGATTAGAGTAGCGGGGAACCAAGAGACCCAGTACTTC	CASSYSIRVAGNQETQYF
-	TRBV5-1	TRBD1	TRBJ2-7	TGCGCCAGCAGCTCCACTCCGGGACAGGGCATGGGCGAGCAGTACTTC	CASSSTPGQGMGEQYF